The 11 T cell receptor beta chains below come from one sample, sequenced in a study of CD8 T cell repertoires and HIV-1 epitope variants. Libraries were prepared by immunoSEQ multiplex PCR; TCRdb keeps only in-frame clonotypes and omits some of them. Of several thousand clones in the sample, roughly 61% were seen once. No antigen is known for these receptors. Sequencing input: cultured CD8+ T cells derived from PBMCs. These receptors all come from a male donor with HIV.

The genes are TRBV28 and TRBJ1-5, with a weak D call TRBD1 (5 bases). Trimming took off 1 base at V and 7 bases at J, with 11 bases between the two ends. CDR3 length equals 14 residues. The germline CDR1 and CDR2 sequences are MDHEN and SYDVKM. The CDR3 reads CASSLFQGGQPQHF. The DNA of the CDR3 is TGTGCCAGCAGTTTATTTCAGGGTGGCCAGCCCCAGCATTTT.

V usage is TRBV19 and J usage is TRBJ1-1; D is possibly TRBD1 (6 bases). Germline V CDR1 and CDR2: LNHDA, SQIVND (reference sequence). Trimming took 3 bases from V and 8 from J, leaving 16 bases between them. The CDR3 extends over 14 amino acids. CDR3 in DNA: TGTGCCAGTAGTATCACGGGTATGACAGGAGAAGCTTTCTTT. This translates into CASSITGMTGEAFF.

The chain recombines TRBV29-1 with TRBJ1-3; D remains unclear. CDR1 and CDR2 from the germline V gene are SQVTM and ANQGSEA. V was shortened by 3 bases and J by 4 bases, with 7 bases between the two germline ends. The CDR3 spans 12 residues. The CDR3 DNA reads as TGCAGCGTTGAGCTCAGCGGAAACACCATATATTTT. It yields the protein CSVELSGNTIYF.

The V and J genes are TRBV5-3 and TRBJ2-1; TRBD2 matches 7 bases. TRBV5-3 is placed among ORFs of uncertain function. V was pared by 4 bases and J by 0 bases, with 13 bases of the junction left unmatched. This CDR3 has 18 amino acids. The chain's CDR3 is CARSALPSGPSSYNEQFF. In nucleotides, the CDR3 is TGTGCCAGAAGCGCCCTACCTAGCGGCCCTAGCTCCTACAATGAGCAGTTCTTC.

The chain is built from TRBV28 and TRBJ2-3; weak D call: TRBD1 (8 bases). V was shortened by 4 bases and J by 5 bases, with 13 bases between the two germline ends. The germline V gene encodes CDR1 MDHEN and CDR2 SYDVKM. The CDR3 loop spans 14 amino acids. The CDR3 is CASSSTGGVDTQYF. In DNA form, the CDR3 reads TGTGCCAGCAGTTCAACAGGGGGGGTAGATACGCAGTATTTT. Full variable domain (missing parts from reference TRBV28 and TRBJ2-3): DVKVTQSSRYLVKRTGEKVFLECVQDMDHENMFWYRQDPGLGLRLIYFSYDVKMKEKGDIPEGYSVSREKKERFSLILESASTNQTSMYLCASSSTGGVDTQYFGPGTRLTVL.

This sequence joins TRBV27 and TRBJ1-1; D not certain. V lost 3 bases to trimming and J lost 4 bases, with 15 bases between them. This CDR3 contains 15 residues. CDR1 is MNHEY and CDR2 is SMNVEV in the germline V gene (reference sequence). This CDR3 reads CASSFLGGSGTEAFF. CDR3 nucleotides: TGTGCCAGCAGTTTTTTGGGAGGGTCCGGCACTGAAGCTTTCTTT.

This CDR3 is CASNERELYNEQFF. As DNA, the CDR3 is TGTGCCAGCAACGAGCGGGAATTATACAATGAGCAGTTCTTC. The J gene is TRBJ2-1, the V gene TRBV2; 7 positions agree with TRBD2. V dropped 7 bases and J dropped 4; count of bases not matched to a gene: 7. Germline V gene sequence: CDR1 SNHLY, CDR2 FYNNEI. This CDR3 is built from 14 residues.

Only a few counts were recorded for this clone. The chain carries TRBV7-9 and TRBJ1-4; TRBD1 aligns across 7 bases. With 3 bases clipped from V and 3 bases from J, the junction kept 4 bases outside the gene matches. This CDR3 region has 15 residues. CDR1 is SEHNR, CDR2 FQNEAQ, per germline (reference sequence). CDR3 sequence (DNA): TGTGCCAGCAGCTTTCCGGGACAGCCTAATGAAAAACTGTTTTTT. It yields the protein CASSFPGQPNEKLFF.

The rearrangement links TRBV18 to TRBJ1-1, with 9 bases matching TRBD1. The length of the CDR3 is 16 residues. The germline V gene has CDR1 KGHSH and CDR2 LQKENI. The junction had 4 bases not matched to a gene; V was cut back by 1 base and J by 1 base. The CDR3 DNA is TGTGCCAGCTCACCACTCCCGGGACAGGGGAACACTGAAGCTTTCTTT. Protein sequence: CASSPLPGQGNTEAFF.

This clone was counted a single time. The chain recombines TRBV19 with TRBJ1-1, with D unresolved. CDR1 is LNHDA and CDR2 is SQIVND in the germline V gene (reference sequence). The CDR3 has 12 residues. V shed 3 bases and J shed 10 bases, with 12 bases lying between them. The CDR3 is CASSISLSGAFF. The DNA for the CDR3 is TGTGCCAGTAGTATTTCCTTGTCCGGAGCTTTCTTT.

The chain has TRBV7-9 and TRBJ2-1; possibly TRBD1 for D (6 bases). Germline V CDR1 and CDR2: SEHNR, FQNEAQ (reference sequence). Trimming removed 0 bases at V and 3 bases at J, with 12 bases between. The CDR3 consists of 16 residues. The CDR3 loop reads CASSLATGTLYNEQFF. CDR3 coding DNA: TGTGCCAGCAGCTTAGCGACCGGGACACTCTACAATGAGCAGTTCTTC.